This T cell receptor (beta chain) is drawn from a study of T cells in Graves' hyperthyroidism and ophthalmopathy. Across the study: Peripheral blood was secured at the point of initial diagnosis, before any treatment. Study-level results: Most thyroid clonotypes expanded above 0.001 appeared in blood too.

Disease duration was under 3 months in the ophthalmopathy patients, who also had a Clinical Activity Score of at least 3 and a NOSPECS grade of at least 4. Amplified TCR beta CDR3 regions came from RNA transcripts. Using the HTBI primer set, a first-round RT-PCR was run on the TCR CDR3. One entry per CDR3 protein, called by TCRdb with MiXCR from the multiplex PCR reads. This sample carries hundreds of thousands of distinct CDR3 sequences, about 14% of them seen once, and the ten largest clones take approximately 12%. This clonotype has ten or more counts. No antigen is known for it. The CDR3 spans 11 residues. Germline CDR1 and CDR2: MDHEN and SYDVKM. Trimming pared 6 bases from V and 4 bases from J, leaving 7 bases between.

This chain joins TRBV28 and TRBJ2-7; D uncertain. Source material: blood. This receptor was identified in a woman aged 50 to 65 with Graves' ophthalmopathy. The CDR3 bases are TGTGCCAGCAGGCAGCTATACGAGCAGTACTTC. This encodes CASRQLYEQYF.